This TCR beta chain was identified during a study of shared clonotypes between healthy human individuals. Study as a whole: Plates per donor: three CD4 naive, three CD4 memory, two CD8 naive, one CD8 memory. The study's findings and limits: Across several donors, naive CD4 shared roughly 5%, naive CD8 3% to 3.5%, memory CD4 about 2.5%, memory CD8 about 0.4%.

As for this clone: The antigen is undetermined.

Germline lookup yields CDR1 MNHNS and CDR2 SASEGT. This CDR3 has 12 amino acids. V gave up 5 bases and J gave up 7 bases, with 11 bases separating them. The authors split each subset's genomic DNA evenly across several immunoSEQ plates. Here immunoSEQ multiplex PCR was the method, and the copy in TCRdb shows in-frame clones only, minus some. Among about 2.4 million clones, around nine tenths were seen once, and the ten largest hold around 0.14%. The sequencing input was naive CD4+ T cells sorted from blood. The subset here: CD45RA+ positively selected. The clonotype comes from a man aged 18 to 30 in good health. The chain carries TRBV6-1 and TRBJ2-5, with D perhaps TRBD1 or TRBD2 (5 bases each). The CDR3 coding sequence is TGTGCCAGCAGTCGGGACCCATGGACCCAGTACTTC. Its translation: CASSRDPWTQYF.